A single TCR beta chain is shown here with its context. One base away lies a much larger clone, so this may be a sequencing read error. In the original analysis: Samples held a median of around 92,000 TCRs, range roughly 20,000–700,000. One entry per CDR3 protein results from TCRdb running MiXCR on the RACE reads. TCRdb's processing, not the authors', yielded these V and J calls. The table records around 300,000 distinct CDR3 sequences, 4.5% to 5.5% of them present only once. This record belongs to a study of human T cells and chemical hapten exposure. The V and J ends lost 3 bases and 3 bases, in that order; junction bases with no gene match: 1. The CDR3 is 13 amino acids. The germline gives CDR1 SGHTA, CDR2 FQGNSA. The time point denotes: pre-sensitization, week 0. Treatment here: therapeutic diphenylcyclopropenone sensitization with weekly scalp DPC. The donor pool consisted of alopecia patients aged 18 to 70 years, considered suitable for DPC. Extraction yielded total RNA from whole blood (unfractionated).

The clonotype was recovered from a woman under 30 with alopecia areata. Some clones in this sample may be carry-over from other donors' samples. The source material was whole blood, sampled in connection with sensitization to the hapten diphenylcyclopropenone (DPC). The J gene is TRBJ1-2, the V gene TRBV7-2, with 7 bases fitting TRBD1. In DNA, the CDR3 is TGTGCCAGCAGCTTCGACAGGGACTATGGCTACACCTTC. This encodes CASSFDRDYGYTF.